Following are 30 T cell receptor beta chains from one sample sequenced in a study of blood T cells in healthy people across ages. A second PCR of 7 to 11 cycles used a sample-barcoded 5' primer and a J-beta primer mix. Each CDR3 protein is one row after TCRdb ran MiXCR on the 5' RACE reads. The sample holds about 1.6 million distinct CDR3 sequences, roughly 30% seen once. Material: blood. The receptors were gathered from a woman in her twenties or thirties in good health.

The CDR3 DNA follows: TGCAGTGCGGTGAAGAGCGGCAATGAGCAGTTCTTC. Amino acid sequence: CSAVKSGNEQFF. The chain joins TRBV20-1 to TRBJ2-1; tentatively, D is TRBD2 (5 bases). The CDR3 is 12 residues long. Germline V lookup: CDR1 DFQATT, CDR2 SNEGSKA (reference sequence). Trimming took off 6 bases at V and 6 bases at J, with 12 bases between the two ends.

This clonotype was seen a single time. Just one base apart from a much larger clone, this may be a read error. This sequence joins TRBV4-1 and TRBJ2-7; 7 nucleotides align to TRBD1. The CDR3 consists of 15 residues. J was trimmed by 6 bases and V by 1 base; bases with no gene match: 9. The V gene's germline CDR1 is MGHRA and CDR2 YSYEKL. CDR3 nucleotide sequence: TGCGCCAGCAGCCAAGTTTCGGGACAGCAATGCGAGCAGTACTTC. Translation: CASSQVSGQQCEQYF.

This clonotype was counted at least ten times. The chain carries TRBV4-1 and TRBJ2-5, with a tentative D call TRBD2 (6 bases). The CDR3 sequence is 15 residues long. CDR1 MGHRA and CDR2 YSYEKL come from the germline V gene. Trimming removed 0 bases at V and 7 bases at J, with 15 bases between. The CDR3 spells CASSQDVGVGGTQYF. For the CDR3, the DNA is TGCGCCAGCAGCCAAGATGTCGGTGTGGGAGGGACCCAGTACTTC.

The V call is TRBV6-1, the J call TRBJ2-7, with TRBD1 as a possible D gene (7 bases). Trimming stripped 6 bases from V and 2 bases from J, with 17 bases between. Per germline, CDR1 MNHNS and CDR2 SASEGT. The CDR3 loop spans 15 amino acids. The CDR3 spells CASRARTGGAYEQYF. For the CDR3, the DNA is TGTGCCAGCAGAGCTAGGACAGGCGGGGCCTACGAGCAGTACTTC.

This clonotype was detected only a few times. V usage is TRBV7-2 and J usage is TRBJ1-1; D remains ambiguous. The V gene lost 1 base and the J gene lost 7 bases, with 16 bases spanning the gap. The CDR3 sequence is 15 residues long. CDR1 is SGHTA and CDR2 is FQGNSA in the germline V gene. The CDR3 loop reads CASSLDRAWEFEAFF. As DNA, the CDR3 is TGTGCCAGCAGCTTAGACCGGGCCTGGGAATTTGAAGCTTTCTTT.

In its sample, this clonotype was seen a few times. V usage is TRBV20-1 and J usage is TRBJ2-3; maybe TRBD2 (6 bases). There are 15 residues in the CDR3. V was shortened by 5 bases and J by 4 bases, with 19 bases between the two germline ends. Germline CDR1 reads DFQATT; CDR2 reads SNEGSKA (reference sequence). In nucleotides, the CDR3 is TGCAGTGCTGCCGCGGGAAGGGTATGGTCAGATACGCAGTATTTT. The encoded protein is CSAAAGRVWSDTQYF.

The V call is TRBV12-3 or TRBV12-4, the J call TRBJ1-2; TRBD1 matches at 8 bases. The CDR3 has 14 amino acids. V gave up 7 bases and J gave up 8 bases; unmatched junction bases: 12. In nucleotides, the CDR3 is TGTGCCAGCACTCGAGACAGGGGTTCTGGGGGCTACACCTTC. The encoded protein is CASTRDRGSGGYTF.

The V call is TRBV10-2, the J call TRBJ1-2; a possible D gene is TRBD1 (5 bases). CDR1 WSHSY and CDR2 SAAADI come from the germline V gene. The CDR3 extends over 13 amino acids. Trimming took off 2 bases at V and 10 bases at J, with 14 bases between the two ends. CDR3: CASSERVTGPYTF. The CDR3 nucleotides are TGCGCCAGCAGTGAGAGGGTAACAGGTCCCTACACCTTC.

This chain links TRBV5-1 with TRBJ2-7; D possibly matches TRBD1 or TRBD2 (5 bases each). CDR3 length equals 15 residues. CDR1 and CDR2 (germline): SGHRS, YFSETQ. Trimming took 4 bases from V and 1 from J, leaving 15 bases between them. This chain's CDR3 is CASSRGLGASYEQYF. CDR3 nucleotide sequence: TGCGCCAGCAGCCGGGGTCTAGGGGCGTCCTACGAGCAGTACTTC.

Concerning this clonotype: At one of its ends the junction is not consistent with the germline gene, which may arise from a read error. The chain combines TRBV28 with TRBJ1-6, with 9 positions matching TRBD1. The CDR3 totals 18 residues. The V gene's germline CDR1 is MDHEN and CDR2 SYDVKM. The CDR3 region is CACSLPGQGITYNSPLHF. CDR3 coding DNA: TGTGCCTGCAGTCTCCCTGGACAGGGGATCACCTATAATTCACCCCTCCACTTT.

This clonotype occurred many times. Compared with germline, one end of the junction differs, possibly owing to a read error. The chain uses TRBV28 and TRBJ2-4; possible D gene TRBD2, 7 bases. Germline CDR1 and CDR2: MDHEN and SYDVKM. This CDR3 region has 16 residues. CDR3 bases: TGTGCCAGCAGCTTATTCGGGGGGCTAGCCAAAAACATTCAGTACTTC. Translated: CASSLFGGLAKNIQYF.

V is TRBV20-1 and J is TRBJ1-1, with D hard to call. The V gene lost 2 bases and the J gene lost 7 bases, with 14 bases spanning the gap. The CDR3 spans 13 residues. CDR1 DFQATT and CDR2 SNEGSKA come from the germline V gene (reference sequence). The CDR3 region is CSARKGIRIEAFF. In DNA, the CDR3 is TGCAGTGCTAGAAAAGGGATCAGGATTGAAGCTTTCTTT.

This clonotype was recorded a few times. This chain joins TRBV7-8 and TRBJ1-1; D is possibly TRBD1 (5 bases). The V and J ends lost 1 base and 3 bases respectively, with 12 bases between them. The germline V gene has CDR1 SGHVS and CDR2 FQNEAQ. The CDR3 length is 15 residues. CDR3 in amino acids: CASSLEILGHTEAFF. DNA for the CDR3: TGTGCCAGCAGCTTAGAGATATTGGGGCACACTGAAGCTTTCTTT.

This clonotype was recorded a few times. V is TRBV6-5 and J is TRBJ2-3, with a weak D call TRBD2 (5 bases). This CDR3 has 16 amino acids. Germline V gene lookup returns CDR1 MNHEY and CDR2 SVGAGI. Trimming removed 1 base at V and 4 bases at J, with 15 bases between. The CDR3 bases are TGTGCCAGCAGTTACTTTCCTTCGGGAACATCAGATACGCAGTATTTT. Translating it yields CASSYFPSGTSDTQYF.

The chain is built from TRBV6-6 and TRBJ2-3, with 9 nucleotides matching TRBD1. Germline lookup yields CDR1 MNHNY and CDR2 SVGAGI (reference sequence). CDR3 length: 15 amino acids. The V and J ends lost 6 bases and 10 bases, in that order; junction bases with no gene match: 14. CDR3 nucleotide sequence: TGTGCCAGCAGACCGGGACAGGGAAAATTATATGCGCAGTATTTT. Its protein product is CASRPGQGKLYAQYF.

This clonotype was detected ten times or more. The chain carries TRBV3-1 and TRBJ2-3, with TRBD1 matching over 7 bases. Germline CDR1 LGHDT, CDR2 YNNKEL (reference sequence). Unmatched junction bases numbered 3, after V lost 4 bases and J lost 2 bases. The CDR3 spans 14 residues. In DNA form, the CDR3 reads TGTGCCAGCAGCCTAGGGACAGTCACAGATACGCAGTATTTT. Its protein is CASSLGTVTDTQYF.

The chain is built from TRBV13 and TRBJ2-1; TRBD2 matches 16 bases. The V gene's germline CDR1 is PRHDT and CDR2 FYEKMQ (reference sequence). The CDR3 is 15 amino acids. The V and J ends lost 2 bases and 15 bases, in that order; junction bases with no gene match: 7. The CDR3 loop reads CASSLFGTSGGAMFF. DNA of the CDR3: TGTGCCAGCAGCTTATTTGGGACTAGCGGGGGGGCCATGTTCTTC. The full variable domain, in which reference TRBV13 and TRBJ2-1 provide the parts outside the CDR3, is AAGVIQSPRHLIKEKRETATLKCYPIPRHDTVYWYQQGPGQDPQFLISFYEKMQSDKGSIPDRFSAQQFSDYHSELNMSSLELGDSALYFCASSLFGTSGGAMFFGPGTRLTVL.

The V call is TRBV5-1, the J call TRBJ2-2, with 8 positions matching TRBD1. The trim removed 1 base at V and 6 bases at J, leaving 5 bases unmatched. Germline lookup yields CDR1 SGHRS and CDR2 YFSETQ. This CDR3 spans 15 amino acids. CDR3 bases: TGCGCCAGCAGCTTGACCAGGGGGCAGGCCGGGGAGCTGTTTTTT. Encoded protein: CASSLTRGQAGELFF.

J is TRBJ2-3 and V is TRBV7-9, with TRBD2 matching 12 bases. Germline V CDR1 and CDR2: SEHNR, FQNEAQ (reference sequence). Unmatched junction bases numbered 9, after V lost 5 bases and J lost 3 bases. The CDR3 is 17 residues long. For the CDR3, the DNA is TGTGCCAGCAGCCCAGGACTAGCGGGGTCTCGAACAGATACGCAGTATTTT. Its protein is CASSPGLAGSRTDTQYF.

This clonotype was detected a few times. The genes are TRBV20-1 and TRBJ1-2; D call uncertain. The germline V gene has CDR1 DFQATT and CDR2 SNEGSKA (reference sequence). V lost 0 bases, J lost 0 bases, and 14 bases lay in between. This CDR3 spans 16 amino acids. Written as DNA, the CDR3 is TGCAGTGCTAGAGATAGTTGGTCAGCTTCTAACTATGGCTACACCTTC. Translation gives CSARDSWSASNYGYTF.

This clonotype was observed many times. This chain connects TRBV5-1 to TRBJ1-1; weak D call: TRBD1 (5 bases). Germline CDR1 is SGHRS and CDR2 is YFSETQ. V shed 0 bases and J shed 0 bases, with 18 bases lying between them. The CDR3 runs 18 residues. Here the CDR3 DNA reads TGCGCCAGCAGCTTGGGGGAAAGCTACAGGATCATGAACACTGAAGCTTTCTTT. Its protein is CASSLGESYRIMNTEAFF. Supplemented by reference TRBV5-1 and TRBJ1-1, the full variable domain reads KAGVTQTPRYLIKTRGQQVTLSCSPISGHRSVSWYQQTPGQGLQFLFEYFSETQRNKGNFPGRFSGRQFSNSRSEMNVSTLELGDSALYLCASSLGESYRIMNTEAFFGQGTRLTVV.

This clonotype was picked up many times. The chain is built from TRBV29-1 and TRBJ2-7, with D possibly matching TRBD1 (6 bases). In germline, CDR1 is SQVTM, CDR2 ANQGSEA. CDR3 size: 11 residues. V lost 5 bases and J 4 bases, leaving 9 bases between the germline ends. The CDR3 DNA is TGCAGCGTTATTACAGGGTACGAGCAGTACTTC. Encoded protein: CSVITGYEQYF.

This clonotype was seen more than once but under ten times. The rearrangement links TRBV30 to TRBJ2-7; tentatively, D is TRBD2 (5 bases). Germline V lookup: CDR1 GTSNPN, CDR2 SVGIG (reference sequence). V lost 3 bases and J lost 1, with 7 bases in between. The CDR3 length is 12 residues. The CDR3 reads CAWRQRSYEQYF. The CDR3 DNA reads TGTGCCTGGAGACAGCGGTCCTACGAGCAGTACTTC.

V is TRBV11-2 and J is TRBJ2-1, with D possibly being TRBD2 (6 bases). CDR1 and CDR2 from the germline V gene are SGHAT and FQNNGV. This CDR3 is built from 16 residues. With 4 bases removed from V and 7 bases from J, the gap between germline ends came to 20 bases. In nucleotides, the CDR3 is TGTGCCAGCAGCTCCCGGGCCAACCGGGAGACGAATGAGCAGTTCTTC. Protein sequence: CASSSRANRETNEQFF.

The chain combines TRBV3-1 with TRBJ1-1; D may be TRBD1 (6 bases). This CDR3 is 18 amino acids long. Trimming removed 1 base from V and 4 bases from J, with 22 bases in between. Looked up from germline, CDR1 is LGHDT and CDR2 is YNNKEL (reference sequence). The CDR3 DNA reads as TGTGCCAGCAGCCAAGGGTCGCAGGGGCCGACGGGTACCACTGAAGCTTTCTTT. This sequence encodes CASSQGSQGPTGTTEAFF.

The genes are TRBV2 and TRBJ1-5; D may be TRBD1 (6 bases). The CDR3 spans 15 residues. The germline V and J ends were trimmed by 5 bases and 4 bases, with 15 bases remaining between them. Germline lookup yields CDR1 SNHLY and CDR2 FYNNEI. CDR3 amino acids: CASSTTGFENQPQHF. In DNA form, the CDR3 reads TGTGCCAGCAGTACTACAGGGTTTGAAAATCAGCCCCAGCATTTT.

This clonotype has a handful of counts. CDR3 sequence: CATSRDDVTNEKLFF. CDR3 in DNA: TGTGCCACCAGCAGAGATGACGTAACTAATGAAAAACTGTTTTTT. The chain recombines TRBV15 with TRBJ1-4; D is unclear. The germline V gene has CDR1 LNHNV and CDR2 YYDKDF (reference sequence). Trimming pared 0 bases from V and 1 base from J, leaving 6 bases between. CDR3 size: 15 residues.

This clonotype was seen more than once but under ten times. The V call is TRBV7-3, the J call TRBJ2-3, with TRBD2 identical over 11 bases. From germline, CDR1 is SGHTA and CDR2 FQGTGA. The trim removed 5 bases at V and 11 bases at J, leaving 9 bases unmatched. The CDR3 covers 14 residues. DNA for the CDR3: TGTGCCAGCAGCCCTACTAGCGGGAGAGGAAGGCAGTATTTT. Translation gives CASSPTSGRGRQYF.

V is TRBV7-2 and J is TRBJ2-3; a weak D match, TRBD1 (5 bases). The V end was cut by 5 bases, the J end by 3 bases, with 9 bases between. Germline lookup yields CDR1 SGHTA and CDR2 FQGNSA. The CDR3 length is 13 residues. This CDR3 is CASSNRQTDTQYF. CDR3 nucleotides: TGTGCCAGCAGCAACAGGCAAACAGATACGCAGTATTTT.

The V call is TRBV20-1, the J call TRBJ1-1; D might be TRBD1 (6 bases). Trimming cost V 1 base and J 4 bases, with 13 bases left between them. The CDR3 has 14 amino acids. CDR1 DFQATT and CDR2 SNEGSKA come from the germline V gene (reference sequence). CDR3 residues: CSARGTALTTEAFF. Here the CDR3 DNA reads TGCAGTGCTAGAGGGACAGCTTTGACCACTGAAGCTTTCTTT.